A single sample gave rise to the 6 T cell receptor beta chains below, sequenced in a study of T cell repertoires in cytomegalovirus infection. TCRdb ran MiXCR on the reads and lists one entry per CDR3 protein. Altogether 200,000 to 300,000 distinct CDR3 sequences are present, around 13% being singletons, with the ten largest covering around 8.7%. Sequences were obtained from PBMCs. The receptors here all came from a human donor in good health (CMV status not recorded). Some clones in this sample may be carry-over from other donors' samples.

Many counts were recorded for this clonotype. This rearrangement joins TRBV7-2 to TRBJ2-5; the D is unclear. The V gene's germline CDR1 is SGHTA and CDR2 FQGNSA. This CDR3 has 13 amino acids. The V end was cut by 2 bases, the J end by 1 base, with 5 bases between. CDR3 nucleotide sequence: TGTGCCAGCAGCTTACCGATCCAAGAGACCCAGTACTTC. Amino acids: CASSLPIQETQYF.

There are a few counts of this clonotype. The chain recombines TRBV6-2 or TRBV6-3 with TRBJ2-7, with a tentative D call TRBD2 (6 bases). Trimming shortened V by 4 bases and J by 0 bases, and 13 bases separated the two germline ends. The CDR3 has 15 amino acids. Germline V gene lookup returns CDR1 MNHEY and CDR2 SVGEGT. CDR3 region: CASSLGLLSSYEQYF. The CDR3 DNA reads as TGTGCCAGCAGTTTGGGACTTCTCAGCTCCTACGAGCAGTACTTC.

This clonotype has more than one count but fewer than ten. This chain uses TRBV6-2 or TRBV6-3 with TRBJ2-1, with TRBD1 identical over 8 bases. Losses at the gene ends were 5 bases for V and 8 bases for J; bases not matched to a gene: 11. This CDR3 region has 15 residues. Germline-derived CDR1 and CDR2 are MNHEY and SVGEGT. The CDR3 loop is CASSPRGQGWDEQFF. DNA of the CDR3: TGTGCCAGCAGTCCTCGCGGACAGGGTTGGGATGAGCAGTTCTTC.

A few counts support this clonotype. The V and J genes are TRBV29-1 and TRBJ1-1; D gene ambiguous. In germline, CDR1 is SQVTM, CDR2 ANQGSEA. This CDR3 has 14 amino acids. Deletions cut 1 base from V and 2 bases from J, with 11 bases between. CDR3 loop: CSVEGGQVNTEAFF. The CDR3 DNA follows: TGCAGCGTTGAAGGCGGGCAGGTCAACACTGAAGCTTTCTTT.

The table lists this clonotype with many counts. V and J are TRBV7-8 and TRBJ2-5; 9 nucleotides agree with TRBD2. The CDR3 is made up of 15 amino acids. CDR1 and CDR2 from the germline V gene are SGHVS and FQNEAQ. J gave up 5 bases and V 4 bases, and 8 bases lay outside the gene matches. The chain's CDR3 is CASSSTLAGWETQYF. The DNA of the CDR3 is TGTGCCAGCAGCTCCACCCTAGCGGGGTGGGAGACCCAGTACTTC.

The chain uses TRBV20-1 and TRBJ2-3, with D uncertain. The germline CDR1 and CDR2 sequences are DFQATT and SNEGSKA (reference sequence). The length of the CDR3 is 14 residues. V was pared by 4 bases and J by 0 bases, with 11 bases between. The chain's CDR3 is CSAKFSQSTDTQYF. The CDR3 coding sequence is TGCAGTGCTAAGTTTTCCCAAAGCACAGATACGCAGTATTTT.